This record concerns one TCR beta chain sequence. Antigen specificity is unknown. Measured with immunoSEQ multiplex PCR; TCRdb has only the in-frame clones, and not every one. The sample lists 50,000 or so clones, 73% occurring once. This sample was included in a study of PD-1 blockade in classical Hodgkin lymphoma. Study-wide points: It was among complete responders that baseline diversity resembled that of newly diagnosed patients. CD4+ but not CD8+ TCR diversity rose significantly by C4D1.

V was cut by 5 bases and J by 10 bases, with 15 bases left in between. Germline values: CDR1 MNHEY, CDR2 SMNVEV (reference sequence). The CDR3 contains 13 residues. Exposure to brentuximab vedotin varied, and each patient had relapsed following autologous stem cell transplantation. Patients' outcomes at their best amounted to complete response, partial response or progressive disease. V usage is TRBV27 and J usage is TRBJ2-1, with D possibly being TRBD1 or TRBD2 (5 bases each). Sequencing was performed on peripheral blood mononuclear cells (PBMCs), taken before the second cycle of nivolumab. This receptor was identified in a human donor with classical Hodgkin lymphoma. The CDR3 region has the DNA TGTGCCAGCAGTAACCAGGGACGACGGGAGCAGTTCTTC. Translated: CASSNQGRREQFF.